These T cell receptor beta chains were read from a single sample in a study of shared clonotypes between healthy human individuals. The repertoire was sequenced with immunoSEQ multiplex PCR; TCRdb's copy has only in-frame clones and lacks some. Among a few hundred thousand clones, around 97% were seen once, and the ten largest hold less than 0.065%. The sequenced sample was naive CD4+ T cells sorted from blood. The receptor set was obtained from a woman in her twenties or thirties in good health. CDR3s include the opening cysteine and the closing phenylalanine or tryptophan. D genes are given only for firm matches. Clone size is given for some rows only: seen once, a few or many times, or a class if the clone is expanded.

clone_size,j_call,v_call,d_call,cdr3_aa,cdr3_nt
NA,TRBJ1-2,TRBV19,TRBD1,CASSLTPGTGYGYTF,TGTGCCAGTAGTTTGACACCCGGGACAGGGTATGGCTACACCTTC
NA,TRBJ1-2,TRBV28,NA,CASSSGSNYGYTF,TGTGCCAGCAGTTCCGGGAGTAACTATGGCTACACCTTC
once,TRBJ2-7,TRBV2,NA,CASRGDTYEQYF,TGTGCCAGCAGGGGGGATACCTACGAGCAGTACTTC
NA,TRBJ1-5,TRBV6-1,NA,CASRYRSNQPQHF,TGTGCCAGCAGGTACAGGTCCAATCAGCCCCAGCATTTT
NA,TRBJ1-1,TRBV5-6,TRBD1,CASSPTGLNEAFF,TGTGCCAGCAGCCCGACAGGGTTGAATGAAGCTTTCTTT
NA,TRBJ1-6,TRBV27,NA,CASSSTGHLLNSPLHF,TGTGCCAGCAGTTCAACGGGACACCTCTTAAATTCACCCCTCCACTTT
once,TRBJ2-7,TRBV28,TRBD2,CASSLYLAGGSYEQYF,TGTGCCAGCAGTTTATACCTAGCGGGAGGGTCCTACGAGCAGTACTTC
NA,TRBJ2-6,TRBV2,NA,CASGSNSGANVLTF,TGTGCCAGCGGCAGCAACTCTGGGGCCAACGTCCTGACTTTC
NA,TRBJ2-3,TRBV19,NA,CASSISGVGTTDTQYF,TGTGCCAGTAGTATCTCGGGGGTTGGAACCACAGATACGCAGTATTTT
NA,TRBJ2-1,TRBV19,TRBD2,CASSMGGSLLYNEQFF,TGTGCCAGTAGTATGGGAGGGAGCCTCCTCTACAATGAGCAGTTCTTC
NA,TRBJ2-3,TRBV7-8,NA,CASSSKYTQYF,TGTGCCAGCAGCTCAAAGTATACGCAGTATTTT
once,TRBJ2-1,TRBV19,NA,CASSMNGPPNNEQFF,TGTGCCAGTAGTATGAACGGACCCCCTAACAATGAGCAGTTCTTC
NA,TRBJ2-3,TRBV6-6,TRBD2,CASSYSFFGGTDTQYF,TGTGCCAGCAGTTACTCGTTTTTCGGGGGGACAGATACGCAGTATTTT
NA,TRBJ2-7,TRBV7-9,NA,CASSLGEAVPYEQYF,TGTGCCAGCAGCTTAGGGGAGGCCGTCCCCTACGAGCAGTACTTC
NA,TRBJ2-7,TRBV4-2,NA,CASSQGEWGGSEQYF,TGTGCCAGCAGCCAAGGGGAGTGGGGGGGCTCCGAGCAGTACTTC
NA,TRBJ2-1,TRBV5-6,NA,CASSLYNEQFF,TGTGCCAGCAGCCTGTACAATGAGCAGTTCTTC
NA,TRBJ1-1,TRBV7-2,NA,CASRPMKGYTEAFF,TGTGCCAGCAGACCTATGAAAGGCTACACTGAAGCTTTCTTT
NA,TRBJ1-5,TRBV7-9,NA,CASSLSEGNQPQHF,TGTGCCAGCAGCTTATCCGAGGGTAATCAGCCCCAGCATTTT
NA,TRBJ2-7,TRBV28,NA,CASSRGGAVDEQYF,TGTGCCAGCTCGAGGGGGGGGGCGGTGGACGAGCAGTACTTC
once,TRBJ2-5,TRBV27,TRBD2,CASSLGGGLRETQYF,TGTGCCAGCAGTTTAGGCGGGGGGTTGAGGGAGACCCAGTACTTC
NA,TRBJ2-2,TRBV6-5,NA,CASSYEGSTPGELFF,TGTGCCAGCAGTTACGAGGGCAGTACACCCGGGGAGCTGTTTTTT
NA,TRBJ2-5,TRBV5-1,NA,CASSPEGFETQYF,TGCGCCAGCAGCCCGGAGGGTTTTGAGACCCAGTACTTC
NA,TRBJ2-2,TRBV19,NA,CASITGTSNTGELFF,TGTGCCAGCATTACCGGGACTTCGAACACCGGGGAGCTGTTTTTT
NA,TRBJ2-5,TRBV25-1,TRBD2,CASRPTFSGSGWETQYF,TGTGCCAGCAGACCAACCTTTAGCGGGAGCGGGTGGGAGACCCAGTACTTC
NA,TRBJ1-5,TRBV10-3,TRBD1,CAVQGAYSNQPQHF,TGTGCCGTCCAGGGGGCCTATAGCAATCAGCCCCAGCATTTT
NA,TRBJ1-6,TRBV2,NA,CASSSRLPNNSPLHF,TGTGCCAGCAGTTCCCGGTTACCAAATAATTCACCCCTCCACTTT
NA,TRBJ1-2,TRBV13,TRBD1,CASRRPGTGGKLGYTF,TGTGCCAGCAGGCGTCCCGGGACAGGGGGCAAACTTGGCTACACCTTC
once,TRBJ1-5,TRBV28,NA,CASSPDRWPFSQHF,TGTGCCAGCAGCCCGGACCGGTGGCCATTTTCCCAGCATTTT
NA,TRBJ2-7,TRBV27,TRBD1,CASSLTGTACF,TGTGCCAGCAGTCTCACCGGGACAGCTTGCTTC
NA,TRBJ2-5,TRBV2,NA,CASSARQGLQYF,TGTGCCAGCAGTGCCCGACAAGGGCTCCAGTACTTC
NA,TRBJ2-5,TRBV19,TRBD1,CASSNLPGTGEQETQYF,TGTGCCAGTAGTAACCTGCCTGGGACAGGGGAACAAGAGACCCAGTACTTC